This T cell receptor (beta chain) is drawn from a study of cytomegalovirus exposure and HLA in healthy donors. Study outcomes and limitations: Previously analyzed data showed that most TCR beta V segments were productive at a frequency of about 87% or about 30%. Most likely, a cluster of highly shared sequence variants arose as a sequencing artifact. Reports state that TCR beta sequences accurately predicted most subjects' HLA-A and HLA-B alleles.

Researchers ran the PCR with 60 Vbeta and 13 Jbeta primers. Libraries were prepared by immunoSEQ multiplex PCR; TCRdb keeps only in-frame clonotypes and omits some of them. The sample holds around 140,000 clones, around four fifths seen once. In regard to this clone: What it recognizes is unknown.

V gave up 1 base and J gave up 4 bases; unmatched junction bases: 6. In germline, CDR1 is SQVTM, CDR2 ANQGSEA. This CDR3 comprises 14 residues. Sequencing used PBMCs. This rearrangement joins TRBV29-1 to TRBJ2-7; 8 bases agree with TRBD1. This receptor was obtained from a man aged 40-49 years in good health and CMV-seronegative. DNA of the CDR3: TGCAGCGTTGAAGGCCCAGGGGGCCCTTACGAGCAGTACTTC. This sequence encodes CSVEGPGGPYEQYF.